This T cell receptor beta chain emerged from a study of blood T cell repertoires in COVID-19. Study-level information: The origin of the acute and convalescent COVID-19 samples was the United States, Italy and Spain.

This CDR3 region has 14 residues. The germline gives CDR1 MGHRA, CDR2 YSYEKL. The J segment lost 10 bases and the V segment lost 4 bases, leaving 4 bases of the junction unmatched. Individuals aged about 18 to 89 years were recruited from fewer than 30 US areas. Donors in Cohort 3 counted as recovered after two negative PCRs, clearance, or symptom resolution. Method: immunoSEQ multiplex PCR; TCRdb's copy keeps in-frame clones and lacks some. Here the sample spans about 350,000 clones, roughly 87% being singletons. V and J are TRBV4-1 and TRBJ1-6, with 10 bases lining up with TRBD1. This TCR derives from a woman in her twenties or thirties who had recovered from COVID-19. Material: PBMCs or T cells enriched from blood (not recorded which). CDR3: CASSLDRGNSPLHF. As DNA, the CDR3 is TGCGCCAGCAGCCTGGACAGGGGGAACTCACCCCTCCACTTT.